This T cell receptor beta chain emerged from a study of Ad26.COV2.S vaccination and SARS-CoV-2 variants. Study in general: Enrolled in COV1001, the donor was in the Ad26.COV2.S trial arm, which received the vaccine. Study outcomes and limitations: Compared with placebo recipients, vaccine recipients had higher spike-specific TCR breadth. Analyses of TCR breadth and depth may have underestimated total T cell responses.

Deletions cut 3 bases from V and 4 bases from J, with 9 bases between. This CDR3 region has 13 residues. The germline V gene has CDR1 SGHNT and CDR2 YENEEA. The sample's treatment: roughly 19 received Ad26.COV2.S at low or high dose, single or two shots; 5 received placebo; per-sample allocation not given. Sample collection was performed on day 63 after the first vaccine or placebo injection. With regard to this clone: Its antigen is not known.

Sequencing used immunoSEQ multiplex PCR; TCRdb keeps in-frame clones, though not all of them. The sample holds roughly 320,000 clones, approximately 86% seen once. The receptor was isolated from a person between 18 and 65 years old who received the Ad26.COV2.S COVID-19 vaccine or a placebo. The sequences come from peripheral blood, collected in a trial of Ad26.COV2.S vaccine versus placebo. V usage is TRBV11-3 and J usage is TRBJ2-5; D gene uncertain. The CDR3 is CASSFHVRETQYF. The CDR3 coding sequence is TGTGCCAGCAGCTTTCACGTTCGAGAGACCCAGTACTTC.